Listed below are T cell receptor beta chains from one sample, sequenced in a study of cytomegalovirus exposure and HLA in healthy donors. The repertoire was sequenced with immunoSEQ multiplex PCR; TCRdb's copy has only in-frame clones and lacks some. Among some 44,000 clones listed, 80% to 95% were seen once. Sequencing was performed on PBMCs. These TCRs come from a man aged 18 to 29 in good health and CMV-seronegative. Both conserved end residues are part of each CDR3. The D gene is left open where the match is weak. The size of a clone is reported for some rows only, either as once, few or many, or as a class for expanded clones.

>15|TRBD2|TRBV5-1|-|TRBJ2-3
TGCGCCAGCAGCTTCATCGGGACTAGAAAAGATACGCAGTATTTT
CASSFIGTRKDTQYF
>14|TRBD1|TRBV9|-|TRBJ1-1
TGTGCCAGCAGAGCGGGACAGGAGAACACTGAAACTTTCTTT
CASRAGQENTETFF
>13|-|TRBV7-2|-|TRBJ1-2
TGTGCCAGCAGCCAAAGGACTGGCTATGGCTACACCTTC
CASSQRTGYGYTF
>14|-|TRBV4-3|-|TRBJ2-3
TGCGCCAGCAGCCAAGAACTAAGGGGAGATACGCAGTATTTT
CASSQELRGDTQYF
>15|TRBD2|TRBV6-1|-|TRBJ2-1
TGTGCCAGCAGTGAAAGGACTAGCGGGATCAATGAGCAGTTCTTC
CASSERTSGINEQFF
>16|TRBD2|TRBV11-2|-|TRBJ2-3
TGTGCCAGCAGCTTAAGGGCGGGGGGGCCCACAGATACGCAGTATTTT
CASSLRAGGPTDTQYF
>16|-|TRBV5-6|-|TRBJ1-4
TGTGCCAGCAGCTCCGTCGGTCCCTCAGGGAATGAAAAACTGTTTTTT
CASSSVGPSGNEKLFF
>15|TRBD2|TRBV7-6|-|TRBJ2-3
TGTGCCAGCAGCTTAGAAGCGGGAGCCTCAGATACGCAGTATTTT
CASSLEAGASDTQYF
>11|-|TRBV6-6|-|TRBJ1-1
TGTGCCAGCAGTTACATGGAGACGGCTTTCTTT
CASSYMETAFF
>13|-|TRBV7-2|-|TRBJ1-1
TGTGCCAGCAGCTTAGTGGAGGACACTGAAGCTTTCTTT
CASSLVEDTEAFF
>17|TRBD2|TRBV4-3|-|TRBJ2-3
TGCGCCAGCAGCCGGGCGGGACTAGCGGGGGCGGCGGATACGCAGTATTTT
CASSRAGLAGAADTQYF
>14|-|TRBV29-1|once|TRBJ2-3
TGCAGCGTTGAACCCGGGCGACTAACAGATACGCAGTATTTT
CSVEPGRLTDTQYF
>16|TRBD2|TRBV9|once|TRBJ2-3
TGTGCCAGCAGCGTCGGGGCGGGAGGGCCAGTAGATACGCAGTATTTT
CASSVGAGGPVDTQYF
>14|TRBD2|TRBV2|once|TRBJ2-3
TGTGCCAGCAGTGAAGATGGGGCGGGAGTTCGGCAGTATTTT
CASSEDGAGVRQYF
>15|TRBD2|TRBV6-4|-|TRBJ2-3
TGTGCCAGCAGTGACACTAGCGGGGCCACAGATACGCAGTATTTT
CASSDTSGATDTQYF
>17|-|TRBV6-1|-|TRBJ2-7
TGTGCCAGCAGTGCAAATCCACGTACAGGGATAACGTTCGAGCAGTACTTC
CASSANPRTGITFEQYF
>16|TRBD2|TRBV5-8|-|TRBJ2-5
TGTGCCAGCAGGAGGAGAGGACTAGCGGACCTAGCGGCCCAGTACTTC
CASRRRGLADLAAQYF
>15|-|TRBV9|once|TRBJ2-2
TGTGCCAGCAGCGTAGAATGGGGGGGCCACGGGGAGCTGTTTTTT
CASSVEWGGHGELFF
>16|TRBD2|TRBV5-1|-|TRBJ2-5
TGCGCCAGCAGCTGGGGCGGGAGGCGGTCATCGGAGACCCAGTACTTC
CASSWGGRRSSETQYF
>14|TRBD1|TRBV6-6|-|TRBJ1-2
TGTGCCACCTATCAGGGGGGCGCACCCCCTGGCTACACCTTC
CATYQGGAPPGYTF
>13|TRBD1|TRBV15|-|TRBJ2-3
TGTGCCACCAGCTCGGACAGGGTTAATACGCAGTATTTT
CATSSDRVNTQYF
>15|-|TRBV27|-|TRBJ2-7
TGTGCCAGCAGTCCGCGCGCAGGGGGGTTTTACGAGCAGTACTTC
CASSPRAGGFYEQYF
>14|-|TRBV18|-|TRBJ1-1
TGTGCCAGCTCATCAAAACAGGGGAACACTGAAGCTTTCTTT
CASSSKQGNTEAFF
>15|TRBD1|TRBV5-1|once|TRBJ1-5
TGCGCCAGCAGCGTTGGGACAGAAAGCAATCAGCCCCAGCATTTT
CASSVGTESNQPQHF
>15|TRBD2|TRBV6-5|-|TRBJ2-1
TGTGCCAGCGGAGGGACTAGCGGGGGGGAGAATGAGCAGTTCTTC
CASGGTSGGENEQFF
>18|TRBD2|TRBV19|-|TRBJ2-1
TGTGCCAGTAGGAGACTAGCGGGGGGGCTGAGGACCTACAATGAGCAGTTCTTC
CASRRLAGGLRTYNEQFF
>15|-|TRBV4-1|-|TRBJ2-1
TGCGCCAGCAGCCAACTCCTAGTTTCGGGCAATGAGCAGTTCTTC
CASSQLLVSGNEQFF
>15|TRBD2|TRBV19|-|TRBJ2-5
TGTGCCAGCGGTTTTGGAGCGGGAGAGGCAGAGACCCAGTACTTC
CASGFGAGEAETQYF
>14|-|TRBV5-4|-|TRBJ2-5
TGTGCCAGCAGCTTCACAGGTGCTGAAGAGACCCAGTACTTC
CASSFTGAEETQYF
>13|TRBD2|TRBV28|-|TRBJ2-7
TGTGCCAGCACCGGGACTACCTCCTACGAGCAGTACTTC
CASTGTTSYEQYF
>14|TRBD1|TRBV6-6|-|TRBJ1-2
TGTGCCAGCAGCCGACAGGGGGCAAACTATGGCTACACCTTC
CASSRQGANYGYTF
>14|-|TRBV7-2|once|TRBJ2-3
TGTGCCAGCAGCCCCGGACATGGTGGAGATACGCAGTATTTT
CASSPGHGGDTQYF
>12|-|TRBV5-1|-|TRBJ2-1
TGCGCCAGCAGCTTGGCAGGGAATGAGCAGTTCTTC
CASSLAGNEQFF
>15|TRBD1|TRBV6-5|-|TRBJ1-5
TGTGCCAGCAGTTACCCGACAGGGGGCAATCAGCCCCAGCATTTT
CASSYPTGGNQPQHF
>14|-|TRBV6-1|once|TRBJ2-1
TGTGCCAGCAGCGTTATGGGGGGCTACAATGAGCAGTTCTTC
CASSVMGGYNEQFF
>14|-|TRBV2|-|TRBJ1-1
TGTGCCAGCAGTGAAGTACATTCGGGGACTGAAGCTTTCTTT
CASSEVHSGTEAFF
>15|TRBD1|TRBV6-4|-|TRBJ2-3
TGTGCCAGCAGTACAGGGGGAAGCCGGACAGATACGCAGTATTTT
CASSTGGSRTDTQYF
>14|-|TRBV9|-|TRBJ2-1
TGTGCCAGCAGCGTAGTAGGGGCCTACAATGAGCAGTTCTTC
CASSVVGAYNEQFF
>18|-|TRBV15|-|TRBJ1-1
TGTGCCACCAGCAGAGATAGGTTTTTTCAGGACAGAAACACTGAAGCTTTCTTT
CATSRDRFFQDRNTEAFF
>16|TRBD1|TRBV29-1|-|TRBJ2-1
TGCAGCGTTGAACCCAGAAGGGGACAGAGCCACAATGAGCAGTTCTTC
CSVEPRRGQSHNEQFF
>13|-|TRBV2|-|TRBJ1-4
TGTGCCAGCATCTTTTCGGGAGGCGAAAAACTGTTTTTT
CASIFSGGEKLFF
>12|-|TRBV6-1|once|TRBJ1-2
TGTGCCAGCTCGGGACACCGGTATGGCTACACCTTC
CASSGHRYGYTF
>14|-|TRBV15|-|TRBJ1-1
TGTGCCACCAGCAGAGGTTCTATGAACACTGAAGCTTTCTTT
CATSRGSMNTEAFF
>16|TRBD1|TRBV7-8|-|TRBJ2-5
TGTGCCAGCAGCCGGCCCCGGGACAGGGGTTACGAGACCCAGTACTTC
CASSRPRDRGYETQYF
>17|TRBD1|TRBV11-2|-|TRBJ1-1
TGTGCCAGCAGCTCCTACGGACAGGACCTGGTTGGCACTGAAGCTTTCTTT
CASSSYGQDLVGTEAFF
>14|TRBD1|TRBV7-9|-|TRBJ2-7
TGTGCCAGCAGCCCTATCGGGACAGACTACGAGCAGTACTTC
CASSPIGTDYEQYF
>14|TRBD2|TRBV6-1|few|TRBJ2-1
TGTGCCAGCCTGGTAACTAGCGTGGCCAGAGAGCAGTTCTTC
CASLVTSVAREQFF
>14|-|TRBV2|-|TRBJ1-5
TGTGCCAGCAGCCAAAGCTCGAGAAATCAGCCCCAGCATTTT
CASSQSSRNQPQHF